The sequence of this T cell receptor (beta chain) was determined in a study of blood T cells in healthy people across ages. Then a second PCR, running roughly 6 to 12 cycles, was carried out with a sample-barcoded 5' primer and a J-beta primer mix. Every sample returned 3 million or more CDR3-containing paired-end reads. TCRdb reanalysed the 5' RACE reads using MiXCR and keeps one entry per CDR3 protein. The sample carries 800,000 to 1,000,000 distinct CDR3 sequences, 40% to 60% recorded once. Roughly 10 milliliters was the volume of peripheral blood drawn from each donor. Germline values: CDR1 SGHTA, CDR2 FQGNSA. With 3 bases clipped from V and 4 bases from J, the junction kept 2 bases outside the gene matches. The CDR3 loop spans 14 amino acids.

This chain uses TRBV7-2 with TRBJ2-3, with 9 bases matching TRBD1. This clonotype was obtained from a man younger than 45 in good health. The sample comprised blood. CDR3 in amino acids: CASSFGTGSDTQYF. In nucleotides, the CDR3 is TGTGCCAGCAGCTTCGGGACAGGGTCAGATACGCAGTATTTT.